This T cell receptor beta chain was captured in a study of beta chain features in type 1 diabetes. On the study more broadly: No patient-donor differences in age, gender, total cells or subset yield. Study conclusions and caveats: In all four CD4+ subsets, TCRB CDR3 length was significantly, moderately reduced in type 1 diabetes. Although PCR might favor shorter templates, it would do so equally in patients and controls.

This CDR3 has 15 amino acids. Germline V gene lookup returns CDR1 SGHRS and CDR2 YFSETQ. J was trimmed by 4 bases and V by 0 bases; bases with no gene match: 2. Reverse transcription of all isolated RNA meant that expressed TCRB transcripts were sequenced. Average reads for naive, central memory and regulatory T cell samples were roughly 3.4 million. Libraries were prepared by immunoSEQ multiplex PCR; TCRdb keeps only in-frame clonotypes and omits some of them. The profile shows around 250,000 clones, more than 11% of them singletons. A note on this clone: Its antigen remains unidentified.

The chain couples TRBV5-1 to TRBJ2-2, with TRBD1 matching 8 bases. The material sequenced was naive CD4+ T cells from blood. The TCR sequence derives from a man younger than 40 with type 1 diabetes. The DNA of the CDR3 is TGCGCCAGCAGCTTGGGGACAGGGACCACCGGGGAGCTGTTTTTT. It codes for CASSLGTGTTGELFF.